One and the same sample provided the 20 T cell receptor beta chains below, sequenced in a study of PD-L1 blockade in urothelial cancer. Time point denoted: pretreatment peripheral blood. Here immunoSEQ multiplex PCR was the method, and the copy in TCRdb shows in-frame clones only, minus some. This table has tens of thousands of clones, more than 80% appearing once. The material sequenced was PBMCs, taken around atezolizumab (anti-PD-L1) treatment. These receptors all stem from a man aged 65 to 85 with urothelial cancer.

This clone was observed a handful of times. The chain carries TRBV27 and TRBJ2-7; perhaps TRBD2 as D (6 bases). The germline V gene has CDR1 MNHEY and CDR2 SMNVEV (reference sequence). Trimming cost V 4 bases and J 7 bases, with 14 bases left between them. The CDR3 consists of 13 residues. The CDR3 region has the DNA TGTGCCAGCAGTTGGGGTGCTGGGGGGGAGCAGTACTTC. Protein: CASSWGAGGEQYF.

CDR3 bases: TGCGCCAGCAGCTTGGCAGCTAGCGGATACACAGATACGCAGTATTTT. Translation gives CASSLAASGYTDTQYF. The J gene is TRBJ2-3, the V gene TRBV5-1; 7 bases fit TRBD2. This CDR3 has 16 amino acids. Germline CDR1 reads SGHRS; CDR2 reads YFSETQ. The V gene end was trimmed by 0 bases and the J gene end by 2 bases; junction bases not matched to a gene: 6.

V usage is TRBV7-8 and J usage is TRBJ2-5, with D perhaps matching TRBD2 (6 bases). The CDR3 has 13 residues. CDR1 and CDR2 (germline): SGHVS, FQNEAQ. V was pared by 3 bases and J by 3 bases, with 8 bases between. CDR3 nucleotides: TGTGCCAGCAGCTTGGAGCGGGAAGAGACCCAGTACTTC. It translates to CASSLEREETQYF.

This clone has a single count. The rearrangement links TRBV4-3 to TRBJ2-3, with TRBD1 matching over 7 bases. Germline V CDR1 and CDR2: LGHNA, YSLEER. This CDR3 contains 17 residues. V trimming: 2 bases; J trimming: 2 bases; junction bases outside the gene matches: 10. Written as DNA, the CDR3 is TGCGCCAGCAGCCAATCCTTCGAGGGGGCATCCACAGATACGCAGTATTTT. It codes for CASSQSFEGASTDTQYF.

Only one count was recorded for this clone. This chain connects TRBV4-2 to TRBJ1-2; D gene ambiguous. Trimming removed 5 bases from V and 3 bases from J, with 19 bases in between. CDR3 length: 16 residues. Per germline, CDR1 LGHNA and CDR2 YNFKEQ. Written as DNA, the CDR3 is TGTGCCAGCAGCGCCTGGGGTGGCAGCGGGGACTATGGCTACACCTTC. This encodes CASSAWGGSGDYGYTF.

This clone was counted between two and nine times. Other DNA sequences in this specimen translate into the identical CDR3. The V and J genes are TRBV7-3 and TRBJ2-1, with 11 nucleotides matching TRBD2. The V and J ends lost 3 bases and 4 bases, in that order; junction bases with no gene match: 2. Per the germline V gene, CDR1 is SGHTA and CDR2 is FQGTGA. The CDR3 runs 15 residues. The CDR3 DNA follows: TGTGCCAGCAGCTTGACTAGCGGGACTTACAATGAGCAGTTCTTC. Translated, it gives CASSLTSGTYNEQFF.

In its sample, this clone was seen a few times. The chain couples TRBV4-2 to TRBJ1-2; no clear D gene. CDR1 and CDR2 (germline): LGHNA, YNFKEQ. Trimming took off 1 base at V and 0 bases at J, with 9 bases between the two ends. The CDR3 spans 15 residues. The CDR3 bases are TGTGCCAGCAGCCAAGGTCGAGGGACTAACTATGGCTACACCTTC. It codes for CASSQGRGTNYGYTF.

The chain employs TRBV10-3 and TRBJ2-3; TRBD2 aligns across 8 bases. Germline lookup yields CDR1 ENHRY and CDR2 SYGVKD. The ends lost 2 bases at V and 4 bases at J; junction bases unmatched: 8. CDR3 length: 16 amino acids. The CDR3 DNA follows: TGTGCCATCAGTGAGGTTCTCGGGAGGGCCGCAGATACGCAGTATTTT. It encodes CAISEVLGRAADTQYF.

This chain connects TRBV7-2 to TRBJ1-3; a possible D gene is TRBD1 (5 bases). The length of the CDR3 is 13 residues. The germline V gene has CDR1 SGHTA and CDR2 FQGNSA. The germline V and J ends were trimmed by 2 bases and 4 bases, with 6 bases remaining between them. The CDR3 sequence: CASSLKGGNTIYF. Here the CDR3 DNA reads TGTGCCAGCAGCTTAAAGGGGGGAAACACCATATATTTT.

This clone has just one count. The J gene is TRBJ1-1, the V gene TRBV7-3; no clear D. With 5 bases removed from V and 3 bases from J, the gap between germline ends came to 10 bases. This CDR3 contains 13 residues. Germline lookup yields CDR1 SGHTA and CDR2 FQGTGA. The CDR3 bases are TGTGCCAGCAGCCTAGGCTGGGACACTGAAGCTTTCTTT. Protein sequence: CASSLGWDTEAFF. Together with reference TRBV7-3 and TRBJ1-1, the CDR3 gives the full variable domain: GAGVSQTPSNKVTEKGKYVELRCDPISGHTALYWYRQSLGQGPEFLIYFQGTGAADDSGLPNDRFFAVRPEGSVSTLKIQRTERGDSAVYLCASSLGWDTEAFFGQGTRLTVV.

The chain has TRBV11-1 and TRBJ2-2; 10 bases line up with TRBD1. CDR1 and CDR2 from the germline V gene are SGHAT and FQDESV (reference sequence). This CDR3 has 14 amino acids. V was clipped by 6 bases and J by 7 bases; unmatched bases: 5. The CDR3 nucleotides read TGTGCCAGCAGGGTGGGACAGGGGATCGGGGAGCTGTTTTTT. It specifies CASRVGQGIGELFF.

The V call is TRBV2, the J call TRBJ1-5; no clear D gene. Germline CDR1 SNHLY, CDR2 FYNNEI. V lost 6 bases, J lost 4 bases, and 16 bases lay in between. This CDR3 is 15 amino acids long. The CDR3 protein is CASSSYGLGNQPQHF. In DNA form, the CDR3 reads TGTGCCAGCAGCTCATACGGACTAGGGAATCAGCCCCAGCATTTT.

The chain's CDR3 is CASSLGIAGNEQFF. In DNA, the CDR3 is TGTGCCAGCAGCTTGGGGATAGCGGGAAATGAGCAGTTCTTC. J is TRBJ2-1 and V is TRBV5-4; 8 bases agree with TRBD2. There are 14 residues in the CDR3. The V gene's germline CDR1 is SGHNT and CDR2 YYREEE (reference sequence). V was clipped by 0 bases and J by 7 bases; unmatched bases: 3.

The genes are TRBV7-2 and TRBJ1-4; 9 bases are shared with TRBD1. The CDR3 covers 16 residues. Germline V lookup: CDR1 SGHTA, CDR2 FQGNSA. After removal of 2 bases from V and 8 bases from J, the junction contained 9 bases not matched to a gene. Here the CDR3 reads CASSLHQQGAGEKLFF. The CDR3 bases are TGTGCCAGCAGCTTACACCAACAGGGGGCGGGGGAAAAACTGTTTTTT.

The chain couples TRBV5-1 to TRBJ2-5; perhaps TRBD1 as D (5 bases). Between the trimmed V and J ends, which lost 4 bases and 1 base, there was a span of 11 bases. The CDR3 is 14 amino acids. CDR1 SGHRS and CDR2 YFSETQ come from the germline V gene. CDR3 coding DNA: TGCGCCAGCAGCCCAGGGTCAGTCCAAGAGACCCAGTACTTC. Protein product: CASSPGSVQETQYF.

This chain connects TRBV7-9 to TRBJ2-1; D is possibly TRBD2 (5 bases). There are 17 residues in the CDR3. Germline-derived CDR1 and CDR2 are SEHNR and FQNEAQ (reference sequence). V gave up 4 bases and J gave up 0 bases, with 16 bases separating them. CDR3 nucleotide sequence: TGTGCCAGCAGCTCCCTTGGGAGTAGCGACTCCTACAATGAGCAGTTCTTC. Translating it yields CASSSLGSSDSYNEQFF.

In DNA form, the CDR3 reads TGCGCCAGCAGCGCACAAGGGGGCGAGACCCAGTACTTC. Translating it yields CASSAQGGETQYF. This chain links TRBV5-1 with TRBJ2-5; 7 bases fit TRBD1. V shed 4 bases, J shed 5 bases, and the junction held 5 bases outside the gene matches. CDR1 is SGHRS, CDR2 YFSETQ, per germline. The CDR3 runs to 13 residues.

The chain uses TRBV5-3 and TRBJ2-2, with D possibly being TRBD2 (6 bases). TRBV5-3 is labeled an ORF, and its function is uncertain. The CDR3 contains 16 residues. V was cut by 4 bases and J by 4 bases, with 17 bases left in between. CDR3 loop: CARSLIRDSSTGELFF. The CDR3 DNA follows: TGTGCCAGAAGCCTAATCCGGGACTCCTCCACCGGGGAGCTGTTTTTT.

The chain joins TRBV19 to TRBJ1-5, with no clear D. The germline V and J ends were trimmed by 3 bases and 6 bases, with 18 bases remaining between them. The CDR3 runs 16 residues. Germline values: CDR1 LNHDA, CDR2 SQIVND (reference sequence). The CDR3 DNA reads as TGTGCCAGTAGTATCAGTGGGGAGGCGCGGAGTCAGCCCCAGCATTTT. Translation gives CASSISGEARSQPQHF.

The rearrangement links TRBV5-4 to TRBJ2-2; weak D call: TRBD1 (6 bases). V was pared by 2 bases and J by 5 bases, with 7 bases between. The CDR3 loop spans 13 amino acids. Per germline, CDR1 SGHNT and CDR2 YYREEE (reference sequence). The CDR3 sequence: CASSLQGTGELFF. The CDR3 nucleotides read TGTGCCAGCAGCTTACAGGGTACCGGGGAGCTGTTTTTT.